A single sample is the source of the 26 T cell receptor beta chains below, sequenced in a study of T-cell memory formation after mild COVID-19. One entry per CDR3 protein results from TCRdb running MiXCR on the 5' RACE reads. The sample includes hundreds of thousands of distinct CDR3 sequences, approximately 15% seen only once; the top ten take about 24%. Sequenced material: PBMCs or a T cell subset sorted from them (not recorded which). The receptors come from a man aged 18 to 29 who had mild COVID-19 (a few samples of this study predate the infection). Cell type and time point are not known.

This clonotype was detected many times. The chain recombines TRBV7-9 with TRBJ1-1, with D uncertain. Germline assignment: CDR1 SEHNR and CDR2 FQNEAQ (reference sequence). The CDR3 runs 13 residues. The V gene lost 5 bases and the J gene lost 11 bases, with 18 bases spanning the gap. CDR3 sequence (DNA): TGTGCCAGCAGCCCCACGACGGGCCCTTTGGCTTTCTTT. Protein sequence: CASSPTTGPLAFF.

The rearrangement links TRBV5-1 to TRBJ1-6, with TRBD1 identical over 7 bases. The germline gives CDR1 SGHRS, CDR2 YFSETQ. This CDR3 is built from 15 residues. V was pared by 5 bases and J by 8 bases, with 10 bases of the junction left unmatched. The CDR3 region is CASRYSGQTYSPLHF. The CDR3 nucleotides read TGCGCCAGCAGATATTCGGGACAGACTTATTCACCCCTCCACTTT.

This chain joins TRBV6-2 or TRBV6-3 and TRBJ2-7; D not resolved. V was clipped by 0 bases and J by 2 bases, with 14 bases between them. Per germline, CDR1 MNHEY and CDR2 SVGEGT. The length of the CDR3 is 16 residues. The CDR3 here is CASSYSGEKSPYEQYV. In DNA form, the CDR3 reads TGTGCCAGCAGTTACTCGGGCGAGAAGTCACCCTACGAGCAGTACGTC.

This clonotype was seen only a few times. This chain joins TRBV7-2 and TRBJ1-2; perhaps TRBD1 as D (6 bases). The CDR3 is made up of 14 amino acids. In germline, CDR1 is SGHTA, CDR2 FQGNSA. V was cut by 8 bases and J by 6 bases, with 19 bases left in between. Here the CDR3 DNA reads TGTGCCAGCGTCCTAACGACAGGTCCGGATGGCTACACCTTC. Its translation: CASVLTTGPDGYTF.

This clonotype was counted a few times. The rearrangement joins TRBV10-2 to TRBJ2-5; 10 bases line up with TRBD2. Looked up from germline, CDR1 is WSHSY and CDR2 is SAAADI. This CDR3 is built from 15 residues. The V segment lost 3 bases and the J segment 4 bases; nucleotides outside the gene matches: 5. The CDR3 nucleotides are TGCGCCAGCAGTGACTCACTAGCGGGGACAGAGACCCAGTACTTC. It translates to CASSDSLAGTETQYF.

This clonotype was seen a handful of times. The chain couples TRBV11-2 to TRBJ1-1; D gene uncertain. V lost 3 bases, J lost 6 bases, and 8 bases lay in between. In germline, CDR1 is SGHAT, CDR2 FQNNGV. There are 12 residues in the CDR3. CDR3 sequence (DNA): TGTGCCAGCAGCTTGGCGGCCCCTGAAGCTTTCTTT. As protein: CASSLAAPEAFF. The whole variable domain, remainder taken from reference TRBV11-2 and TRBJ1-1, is EAGVAQSPRYKIIEKRQSVAFWCNPISGHATLYWYQQILGQGPKLLIQFQNNGVVDDSQLPKDRFSAERLKGVDSTLKIQPAKLEDSAVYLCASSLAAPEAFFGQGTRLTVV.

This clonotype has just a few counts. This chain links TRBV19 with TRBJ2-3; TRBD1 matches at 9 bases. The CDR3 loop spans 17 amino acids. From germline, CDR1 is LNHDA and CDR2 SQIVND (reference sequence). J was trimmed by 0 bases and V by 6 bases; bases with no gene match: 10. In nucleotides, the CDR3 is TGTGCCAGTAGCCAACGCCGGGACAGGGCTAGCACAGATACGCAGTATTTT. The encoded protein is CASSQRRDRASTDTQYF.

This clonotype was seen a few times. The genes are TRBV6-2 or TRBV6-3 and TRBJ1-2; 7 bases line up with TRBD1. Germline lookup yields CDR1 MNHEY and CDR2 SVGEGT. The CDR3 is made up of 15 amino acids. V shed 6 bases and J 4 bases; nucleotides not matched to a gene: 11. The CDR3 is CASSKTGIGSYGYTF. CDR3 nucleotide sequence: TGTGCCAGCAGCAAGACAGGGATTGGGAGCTATGGCTACACCTTC.

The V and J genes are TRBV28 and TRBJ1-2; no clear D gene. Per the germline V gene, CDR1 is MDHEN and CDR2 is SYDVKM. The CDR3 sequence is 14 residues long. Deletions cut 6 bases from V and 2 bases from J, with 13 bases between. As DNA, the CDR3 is TGTGCCAGCAGAAAGTACGGCCGAAACTATGGCTACACCTTC. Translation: CASRKYGRNYGYTF.

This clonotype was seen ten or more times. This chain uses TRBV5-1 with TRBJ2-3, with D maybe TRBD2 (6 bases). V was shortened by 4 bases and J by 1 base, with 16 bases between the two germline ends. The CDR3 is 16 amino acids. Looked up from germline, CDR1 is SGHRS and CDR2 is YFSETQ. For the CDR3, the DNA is TGCGCCAGCAGCCAGCTACGGGGCGGGGGCACAGATACGCAGTATTTT. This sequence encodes CASSQLRGGGTDTQYF.

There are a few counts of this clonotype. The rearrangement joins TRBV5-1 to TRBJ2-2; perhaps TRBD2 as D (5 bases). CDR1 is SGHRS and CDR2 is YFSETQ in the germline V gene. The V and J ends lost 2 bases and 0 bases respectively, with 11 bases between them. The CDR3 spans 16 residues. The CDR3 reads CASSFGGYANTGELFF. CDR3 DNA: TGCGCCAGCAGCTTCGGAGGCTACGCGAACACCGGGGAGCTGTTTTTT.

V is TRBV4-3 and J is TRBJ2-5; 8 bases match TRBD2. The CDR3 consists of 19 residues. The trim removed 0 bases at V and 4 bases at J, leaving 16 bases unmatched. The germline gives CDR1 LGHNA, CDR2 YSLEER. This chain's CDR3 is CASSQDAGGAILWGETQYF. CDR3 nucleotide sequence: TGCGCCAGCAGCCAAGATGCCGGGGGGGCTATATTGTGGGGAGAGACCCAGTACTTC.

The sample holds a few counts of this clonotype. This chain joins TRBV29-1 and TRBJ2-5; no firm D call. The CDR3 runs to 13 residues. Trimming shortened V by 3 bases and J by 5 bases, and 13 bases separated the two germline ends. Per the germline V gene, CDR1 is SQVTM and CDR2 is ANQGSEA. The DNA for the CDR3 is TGCAGCGTTGATAGGAATGCAGGCGAGACCCAGTACTTC. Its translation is CSVDRNAGETQYF.

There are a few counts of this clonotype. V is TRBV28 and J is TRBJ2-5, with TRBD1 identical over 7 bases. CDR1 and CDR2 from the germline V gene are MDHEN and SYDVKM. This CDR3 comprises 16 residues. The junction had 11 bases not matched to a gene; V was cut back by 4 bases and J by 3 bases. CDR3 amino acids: CASSSGQPGLKETQYF. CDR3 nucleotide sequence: TGTGCCAGCAGTTCGGGACAGCCCGGATTAAAAGAGACCCAGTACTTC.

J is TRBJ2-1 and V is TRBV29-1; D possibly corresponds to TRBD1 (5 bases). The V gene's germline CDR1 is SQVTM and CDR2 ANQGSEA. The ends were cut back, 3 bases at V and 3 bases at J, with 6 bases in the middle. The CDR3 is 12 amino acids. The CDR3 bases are TGCAGCGTTGACAGGGTCTACAATGAGCAGTTCTTC. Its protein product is CSVDRVYNEQFF.

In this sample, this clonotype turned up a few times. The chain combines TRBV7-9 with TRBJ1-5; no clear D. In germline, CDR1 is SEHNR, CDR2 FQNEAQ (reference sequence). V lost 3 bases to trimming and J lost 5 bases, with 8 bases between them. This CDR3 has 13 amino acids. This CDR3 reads CASSFSRHQPQHF. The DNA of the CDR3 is TGTGCCAGCAGCTTTTCACGGCATCAGCCCCAGCATTTT.

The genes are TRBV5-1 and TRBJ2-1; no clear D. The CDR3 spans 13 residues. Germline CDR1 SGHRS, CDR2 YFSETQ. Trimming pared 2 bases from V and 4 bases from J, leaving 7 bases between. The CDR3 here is CASSFSPYNEQFF. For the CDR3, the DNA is TGCGCCAGCAGCTTCTCCCCATACAATGAGCAGTTCTTC.

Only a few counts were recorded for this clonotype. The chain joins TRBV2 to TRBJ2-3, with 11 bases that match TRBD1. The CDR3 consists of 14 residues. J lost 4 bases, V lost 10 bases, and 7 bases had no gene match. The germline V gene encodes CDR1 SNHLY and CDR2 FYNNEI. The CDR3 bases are TGTGCCACACGGACAGGGGGCGAGGCAGATACGCAGTATTTT. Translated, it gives CATRTGGEADTQYF.

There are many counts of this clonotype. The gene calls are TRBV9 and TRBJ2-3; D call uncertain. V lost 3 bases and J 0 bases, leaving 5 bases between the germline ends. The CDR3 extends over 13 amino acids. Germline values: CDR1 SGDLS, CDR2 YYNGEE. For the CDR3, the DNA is TGTGCCAGCAGCGGTGCTAGCACAGATACGCAGTATTTT. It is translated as CASSGASTDTQYF.

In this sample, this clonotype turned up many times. Here the CDR3 DNA reads TGCAGCGTTGCGCCGGGGGCAGAGACCCAGTACTTC. It yields the protein CSVAPGAETQYF. The gene calls are TRBV29-1 and TRBJ2-5; D is possibly TRBD1 or TRBD2 (6 bases each). This CDR3 has 12 amino acids. V shed 4 bases and J shed 4 bases, with 10 bases lying between them. Germline values: CDR1 SQVTM, CDR2 ANQGSEA.

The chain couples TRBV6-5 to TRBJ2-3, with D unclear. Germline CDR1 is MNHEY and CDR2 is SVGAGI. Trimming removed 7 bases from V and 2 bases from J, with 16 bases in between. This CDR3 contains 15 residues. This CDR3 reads CASTIRRTDTDTQYF. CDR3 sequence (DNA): TGTGCCAGCACCATAAGACGAACGGACACAGATACGCAGTATTTT.

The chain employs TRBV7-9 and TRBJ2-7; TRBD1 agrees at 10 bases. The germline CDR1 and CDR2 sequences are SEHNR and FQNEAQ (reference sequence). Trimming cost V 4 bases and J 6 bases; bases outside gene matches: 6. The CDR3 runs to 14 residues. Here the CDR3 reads CASSSPGTGAEQYF. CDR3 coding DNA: TGTGCCAGCAGCTCTCCCGGGACAGGGGCCGAGCAGTACTTC.

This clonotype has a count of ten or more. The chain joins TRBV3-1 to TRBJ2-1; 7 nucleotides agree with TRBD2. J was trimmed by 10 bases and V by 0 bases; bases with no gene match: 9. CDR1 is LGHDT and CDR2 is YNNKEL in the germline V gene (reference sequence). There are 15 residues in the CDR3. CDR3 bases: TGTGCCAGCAGCCAAGATGAAGGACTAGGTCGCGAGCAGTTCTTC. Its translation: CASSQDEGLGREQFF.

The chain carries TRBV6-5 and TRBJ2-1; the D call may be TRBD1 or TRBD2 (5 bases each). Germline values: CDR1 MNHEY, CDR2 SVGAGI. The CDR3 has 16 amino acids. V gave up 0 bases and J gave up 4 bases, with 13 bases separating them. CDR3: CASSYSGRAGYNEQFF. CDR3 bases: TGTGCCAGCAGTTACTCCGGCAGGGCGGGTTACAATGAGCAGTTCTTC.

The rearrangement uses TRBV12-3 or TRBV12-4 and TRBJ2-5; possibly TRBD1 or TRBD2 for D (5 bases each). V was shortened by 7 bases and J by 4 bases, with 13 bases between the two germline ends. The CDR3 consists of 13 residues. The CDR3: CASTSGAGETQYF. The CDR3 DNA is TGTGCCAGCACCTCCGGGGCGGGAGAGACCCAGTACTTC.

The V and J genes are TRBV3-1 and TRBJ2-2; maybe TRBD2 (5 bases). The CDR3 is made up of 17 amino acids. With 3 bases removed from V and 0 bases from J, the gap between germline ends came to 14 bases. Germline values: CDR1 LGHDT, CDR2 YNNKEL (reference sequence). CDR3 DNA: TGTGCCAGCAGCCACCGACGCGGACTGTCGAACACCGGGGAGCTGTTTTTT. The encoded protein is CASSHRRGLSNTGELFF.